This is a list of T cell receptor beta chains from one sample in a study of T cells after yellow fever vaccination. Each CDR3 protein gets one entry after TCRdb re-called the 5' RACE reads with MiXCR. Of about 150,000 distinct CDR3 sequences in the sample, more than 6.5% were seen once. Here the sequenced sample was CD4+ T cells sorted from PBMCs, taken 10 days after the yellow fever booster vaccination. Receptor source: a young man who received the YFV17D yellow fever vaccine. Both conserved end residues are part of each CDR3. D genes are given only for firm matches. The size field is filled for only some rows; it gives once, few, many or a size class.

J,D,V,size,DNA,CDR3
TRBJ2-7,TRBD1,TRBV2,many,TGTGCCAGCATTTCGGACAGGGGGCACTACGAGCAGTACTTC,CASISDRGHYEQYF
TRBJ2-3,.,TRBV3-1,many,TGTGCCAGCAGCCAAGAAGGAGGCACAGATACGCAGTATTTT,CASSQEGGTDTQYF
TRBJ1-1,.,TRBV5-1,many,TGCGCCAGCAGCTTGGCCAACCGGGGTGGCTGGATGAACACTGAAGCTTTCTTT,CASSLANRGGWMNTEAFF
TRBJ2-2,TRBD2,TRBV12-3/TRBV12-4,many,TGTGCCAGCAGTTCGGTTAGCGGGTACACCGGGGAGCTGTTTTTT,CASSSVSGYTGELFF
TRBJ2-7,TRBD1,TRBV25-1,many,TGTGCCAGCAGTGCCCGGGACAGGGTAATCGAGCAGTACTTC,CASSARDRVIEQYF
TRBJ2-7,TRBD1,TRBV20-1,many,TGCAGTGCTAGAGACCGGGACAGGAATTACGAGCAGTACTTC,CSARDRDRNYEQYF
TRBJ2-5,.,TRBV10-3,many,TGTGCCATCAGTGGAGCAGGTCTGGAGACCCAGTACTTC,CAISGAGLETQYF
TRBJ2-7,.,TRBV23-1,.,TGCGCCAGCAGTCCCTCAGCCGGAACCGAAAACTACGAGCAGTACTTC,CASSPSAGTENYEQYF
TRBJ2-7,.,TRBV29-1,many,TGCAGCGTTAGCCAGGGGTACGAGCAGTACTTC,CSVSQGYEQYF
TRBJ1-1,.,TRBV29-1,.,TGCAGCGTTGAAGAGTTCGCGGGAACTGAAGCTTTCTTT,CSVEEFAGTEAFF
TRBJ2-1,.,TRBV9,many,TGTGCCAGCAGCAATGGAGTGGCTCGGAGTATCTATGAGCAGTTCTTC,CASSNGVARSIYEQFF
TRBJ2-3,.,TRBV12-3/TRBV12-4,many,TGTGCCAGCAGTCCTTGGCGGGGCGCGAATACGCAGTATTTT,CASSPWRGANTQYF
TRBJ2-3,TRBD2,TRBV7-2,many,TGTGCCAGCAGCTTTCTCCCCAGCGGGGGACGGTCGGATACGCAGTATTTT,CASSFLPSGGRSDTQYF
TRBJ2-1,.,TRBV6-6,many,TGTGCCAGCAGTTTTCACGGGCAGTTCTTC,CASSFHGQFF
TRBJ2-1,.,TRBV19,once,TGTGCCAGCCCCCGACGACAGCGGGCTTACAATGAGCAGTTCTTC,CASPRRQRAYNEQFF
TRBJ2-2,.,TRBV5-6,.,TGTGCCATCAGCCCCGGGATGCACACCGGGGAGCTGTTTTTT,CAISPGMHTGELFF
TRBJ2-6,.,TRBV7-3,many,TGTGCCAGCAGCCCCCAGGCGGGGCCCGGGGCCAACGTCCTGACTTTC,CASSPQAGPGANVLTF
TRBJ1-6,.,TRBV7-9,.,TGTGCCAGCAGCCCCAGCAGCGGACCCCTCCACTTT,CASSPSSGPLHF
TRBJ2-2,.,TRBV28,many,TGTGCCAGCAGCAGAAGGGGGGAGCTGTTTTTT,CASSRRGELFF
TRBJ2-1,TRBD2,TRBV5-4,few,TGTGCCAGCAGCTTCGGGACTAGCGGGACCAATGAGCAGTTCTTC,CASSFGTSGTNEQFF
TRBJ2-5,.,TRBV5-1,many,TGCGCCAGCAGCCCGTACCAAGAGACCCAGTACTTC,CASSPYQETQYF
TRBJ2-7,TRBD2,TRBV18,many,TGTGCCAGCTCCAAGACTAGCGGGAGTACCTACGAGCAGTACTTC,CASSKTSGSTYEQYF
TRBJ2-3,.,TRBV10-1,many,TGCGCCAGCAGTGAAGTGGACACAGATACGCAGTATTTT,CASSEVDTDTQYF
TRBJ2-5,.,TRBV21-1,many,TGTGCCAGCACCCCACGGTTGGCAGGAGAGACCCAGTACTTC,CASTPRLAGETQYF
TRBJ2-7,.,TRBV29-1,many,TGCAGCGTTGAGCGGGGCTACGAGCAGTACTTC,CSVERGYEQYF
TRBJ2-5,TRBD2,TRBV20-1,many,TGCAGTGCACCGCTAGCGGGAGCGACGAAGACCCAGTACTTC,CSAPLAGATKTQYF
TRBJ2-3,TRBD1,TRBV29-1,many,TGCAGCGGTCACAGGGGGACGTTTACAGATACGCAGTATTTT,CSGHRGTFTDTQYF
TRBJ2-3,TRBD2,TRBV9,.,TGTGCCAGCAGCGTCGGGACTAGCGGGAGCGCAGATACGCAGTATTTT,CASSVGTSGSADTQYF
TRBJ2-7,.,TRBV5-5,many,TGTGCCAGCAGCTTGGACCTCTACGAGCAGTACTTC,CASSLDLYEQYF
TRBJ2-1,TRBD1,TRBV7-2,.,TGTGCCAGCAGGAGAAGCGGACAGGGGCGTTCCTACAATGAGCAGTTCTTC,CASRRSGQGRSYNEQFF
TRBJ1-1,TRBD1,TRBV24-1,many,TGTGCCGTGGCGGACAGGATGAACACTGAAGCTTTCTTT,CAVADRMNTEAFF
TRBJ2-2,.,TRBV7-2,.,TGTGCCAGCAGCCATCCAAGAGCGAACACCGGGGAGCTGTTTTTT,CASSHPRANTGELFF
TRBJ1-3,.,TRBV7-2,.,TGTGCCAGCAGCTCCACAGGCCTCTCTGGAAACACCATATATTTT,CASSSTGLSGNTIYF
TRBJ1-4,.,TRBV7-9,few,TGTGCCAGCAGCTCCGCACCTGGGCATAATAATGAAAAACTGTTTTTT,CASSSAPGHNNEKLFF
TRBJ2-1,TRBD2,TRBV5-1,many,TGCGCCAGCAGGGGGCTAGCGGGAGGCAATGAGCAGTTCTTC,CASRGLAGGNEQFF
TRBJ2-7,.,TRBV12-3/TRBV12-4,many,TGTGCCAGCAGTCCAAGACACGAGCAGTACTTC,CASSPRHEQYF
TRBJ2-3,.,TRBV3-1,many,TGTGCCAGCAGCCCCGCTGCGGGAAAATCCTCTCGTACGCAGTATTTT,CASSPAAGKSSRTQYF
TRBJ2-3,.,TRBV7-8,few,TGTGCCAGCAGCTTAGAGCGGTCCCCCGTAGGCACAGATACGCAGTATTTT,CASSLERSPVGTDTQYF
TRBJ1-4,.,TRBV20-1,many,TGCAGTGCTAGAGAACGACTGGTCGTTAATGAAAAACTGTTTTTT,CSARERLVVNEKLFF
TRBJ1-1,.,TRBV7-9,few,TGTGCCAGCAGCCTCGGTATGAGGTCTGAAGCTTTCTTT,CASSLGMRSEAFF
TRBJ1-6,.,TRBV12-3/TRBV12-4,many,TGTGCCAGCAGTTTATCGTACCTTATGGATTCACCCCTCCACTTT,CASSLSYLMDSPLHF
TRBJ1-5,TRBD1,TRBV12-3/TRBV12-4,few,TGTGCCAGCAGTTTGGGGACAGGGGGGCAGCCCCAGCATTTT,CASSLGTGGQPQHF